The present entry profiles one TCR beta chain with its context. The data were obtained in a study of TIL therapy for anti-PD-1-resistant metastatic lung cancer. Germline assignment: CDR1 SGDLS and CDR2 YYNGEE. The ends lost 3 bases at V and 4 bases at J; junction bases unmatched: 7. CDR3 size: 15 residues. This was the immunoSEQ v3 assay. TCRdb's table, derived via immunoSEQ multiplex PCR, lists solely in-frame clones and lacks some. The table has just over 45,000 clones, roughly 85% seen once. The sample's time point: pre-treatment sample, taken before nivolumab and TIL therapy. J is TRBJ1-1 and V is TRBV9; 9 bases fit TRBD1. The material sequenced was blood, taken at baseline. The sequence was obtained from a man between 65 and 85 years old with non-small cell lung cancer. CDR3 protein: CASSAPGTGSTEAFF. The CDR3, as DNA: TGTGCCAGCAGCGCGCCCGGGACAGGGAGCACTGAAGCTTTCTTT. The whole variable domain, remainder taken from reference TRBV9 and TRBJ1-1, is DSGVTQTPKHLITATGQRVTLRCSPRSGDLSVYWYQQSLDQGLQFLIQYYNGEERAKGNILERFSAQQFPDLHSELNLSSLELGDSALYFCASSAPGTGSTEAFFGQGTRLTVV.